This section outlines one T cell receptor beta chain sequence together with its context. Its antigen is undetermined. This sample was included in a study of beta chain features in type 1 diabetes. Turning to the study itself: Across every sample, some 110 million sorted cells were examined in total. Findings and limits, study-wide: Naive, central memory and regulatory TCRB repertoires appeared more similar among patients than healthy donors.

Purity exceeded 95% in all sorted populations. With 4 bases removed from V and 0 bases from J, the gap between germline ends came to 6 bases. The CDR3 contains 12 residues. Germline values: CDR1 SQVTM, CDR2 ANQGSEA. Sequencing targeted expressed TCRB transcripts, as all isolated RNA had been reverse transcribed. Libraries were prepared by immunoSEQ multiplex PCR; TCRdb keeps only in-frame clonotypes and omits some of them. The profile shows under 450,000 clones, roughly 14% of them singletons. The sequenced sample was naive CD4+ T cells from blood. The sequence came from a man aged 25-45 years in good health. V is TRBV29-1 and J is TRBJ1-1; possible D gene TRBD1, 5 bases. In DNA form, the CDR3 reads TGCAGCGTTGGACAGTTGAACACTGAAGCTTTCTTT. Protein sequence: CSVGQLNTEAFF. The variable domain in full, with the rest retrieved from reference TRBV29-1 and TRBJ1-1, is SAVISQKPSRDICQRGTSLTIQCQVDSQVTMMFWYRQQPGQSLTLIATANQGSEATYESGFVIDKFPISRPNLTFSTLTVSNMSPEDSSIYLCSVGQLNTEAFFGQGTRLTVV.